This T cell receptor beta chain was obtained from a study of blood T cell repertoires in COVID-19. Overall study context: The United States, Italy and Spain provided the acute and convalescent COVID-19 samples.

Only one count was recorded for this clone. V was trimmed by 4 bases and J by 1 base, leaving 10 bases between them. This CDR3 contains 14 residues. Germline assignment: CDR1 LGHDT and CDR2 YNNKEL (reference sequence). Some clones are missing from TCRdb's copy, which holds only in-frame ones; the method was immunoSEQ multiplex PCR. Here the sample spans about 280,000 clones, 85% being singletons. Participants spanned ages roughly 18 to 90 years and resided in over 20 US areas. Either two negative PCRs, clearance, or symptom resolution qualified Cohort 3 donors as recovered. Sequencing was performed on PBMCs or T cells enriched from blood (not recorded which). This chain connects TRBV3-1 (or the pseudogene TRBV3-2) to TRBJ1-1, with a tentative D call TRBD1 (5 bases). The TCR comes from a woman aged 50 to 65 who had recovered from COVID-19. The CDR3 sequence is CASSRGTGNTEAFF. Written as DNA, the CDR3 is TGTGCCAGCAGCCGAGGAACAGGGAACACTGAAGCTTTCTTT.